These 22 T cell receptor beta chains came from one sample sequenced in a study of T cell responses to AZD1222 COVID-19 vaccine. Data came from immunoSEQ multiplex PCR; TCRdb stores just in-frame clones and leaves some out. The sample includes approximately 130,000 clones, 93% seen only once; the top ten take 2.5% to 4%. The input for sequencing was peripheral blood, taken on day 0 of AZD1222 vaccination. The receptors here all came from an adult in good health.

The chain has TRBV11-1 and TRBJ1-1; 7 positions agree with TRBD1. CDR1 is SGHAT and CDR2 is FQDESV in the germline V gene (reference sequence). Trimming cost V 3 bases and J 6 bases; bases outside gene matches: 7. The CDR3 has 14 residues. The CDR3 spells CASSFEGAGAEAFF. The CDR3 DNA sequence: TGTGCCAGCAGCTTTGAGGGGGCTGGGGCTGAAGCTTTCTTT.

The chain couples TRBV28 to TRBJ1-2; a possible D gene is TRBD1 (6 bases). Germline-derived CDR1 and CDR2 are MDHEN and SYDVKM. There are 15 residues in the CDR3. Trimming removed 7 bases at V and 4 bases at J, with 19 bases between. The CDR3 is CASTPQNGQFYGYTF. The CDR3 DNA reads TGTGCCAGCACCCCCCAGAACGGACAGTTCTATGGCTACACCTTC.

The gene calls are TRBV9 and TRBJ2-7; a possible D gene is TRBD1 (5 bases). Trimming removed 4 bases from V and 3 bases from J, with 23 bases in between. From germline, CDR1 is SGDLS and CDR2 YYNGEE. The CDR3 runs 17 residues. In DNA form, the CDR3 reads TGTGCCAGCAGCCATCCCCGGGCAGGGCACTCCTTCTACGAGCAGTACTTC. Translated, it gives CASSHPRAGHSFYEQYF.

The chain has TRBV27 and TRBJ2-7; 7 bases line up with TRBD2. Germline V gene data show CDR1 as MNHEY and CDR2 as SMNVEV (reference sequence). This CDR3 is 14 amino acids long. Trimming took 2 bases from V and 3 from J; bases not matched to a gene: 4. CDR3 in DNA: TGTGCCAGCAGTTTACGGGGGGAGGGCTACGAGCAGTACTTC. Protein sequence: CASSLRGEGYEQYF.

The CDR3 sequence is CASTGGYGYTF. The CDR3 nucleotides read TGTGCCAGTACAGGGGGCTATGGCTACACCTTC. The chain uses TRBV27 and TRBJ1-2; 8 bases are a match to TRBD1. The CDR3 contains 11 residues. After removal of 9 bases from V and 4 bases from J, the junction contained 1 base not matched to a gene. The germline V gene encodes CDR1 MNHEY and CDR2 SMNVEV (reference sequence).

The chain carries TRBV4-3 and TRBJ2-2, with 8 nucleotides matching TRBD1. Unmatched junction bases numbered 8, after V lost 2 bases and J lost 0 bases. This CDR3 region has 18 residues. The V gene's germline CDR1 is LGHNA and CDR2 YSLEER. The CDR3 nucleotides read TGCGCCAGCAGCCAACGGCCCAGGACAGGGCCGAACACCGGGGAGCTGTTTTTT. It specifies CASSQRPRTGPNTGELFF.

The chain uses TRBV19 and TRBJ2-1; TRBD2 aligns across 9 bases. V shed 5 bases, J shed 6 bases, and the junction held 5 bases outside the gene matches. The V gene's germline CDR1 is LNHDA and CDR2 SQIVND (reference sequence). The CDR3 has 14 amino acids. The CDR3 bases are TGTGCCAGTAGTGAGGGACTAGCTGGCAATGAGCAGTTCTTC. Protein: CASSEGLAGNEQFF.

The V gene is TRBV12-3 or TRBV12-4, the J gene TRBJ1-5, with 8 bases identical to TRBD1. V trimming: 6 bases; J trimming: 2 bases; junction bases outside the gene matches: 0. This CDR3 has 13 amino acids. CDR3: CASRGQGNQPQHF. In DNA form, the CDR3 reads TGTGCCAGCAGGGGACAGGGCAATCAGCCCCAGCATTTT.

This chain uses TRBV6-2 or TRBV6-3 with TRBJ1-6, with 7 bases fitting TRBD1. The CDR3 extends over 14 amino acids. Per germline, CDR1 MNHEY and CDR2 SVGEGT. J lost 10 bases, V lost 8 bases, and 11 bases had no gene match. CDR3 nucleotides: TGTGCCAGCGGCCGGGACAGCGAACGGTCACCCCTCCACTTT. Residues: CASGRDSERSPLHF.

V gene TRBV9 combines with J gene TRBJ1-2; TRBD1 agrees at 11 bases. Germline CDR1 reads SGDLS; CDR2 reads YYNGEE. V lost 2 bases and J lost 8; bases outside the gene matches: 5. The length of the CDR3 is 14 residues. CDR3 in DNA: TGTGCCAGCAGCGTCAGGGACAGGGGGAAAGGCTACACCTTC. Translation gives CASSVRDRGKGYTF.

The chain carries TRBV5-1 and TRBJ2-1; D ambiguous. The CDR3 loop spans 15 amino acids. From germline, CDR1 is SGHRS and CDR2 YFSETQ. Trimming left V 1 base short and J 0 bases short, with 8 bases between. The CDR3 sequence is CASSLIQDSYNEQFF. The CDR3, as DNA: TGCGCCAGCAGCTTGATCCAAGACTCCTACAATGAGCAGTTCTTC.

The chain has TRBV27 and TRBJ1-4; the match to TRBD1 covers 9 bases. Trimming removed 5 bases from V and 11 bases from J; junction bases left unmatched: 12. Germline CDR1 reads MNHEY; CDR2 reads SMNVEV (reference sequence). The CDR3 length is 15 residues. CDR3 amino acids: CASSTTGTGKEKLFF. DNA for the CDR3: TGTGCCAGCAGTACAACTGGGACAGGGAAGGAGAAACTGTTTTTT. Filled out from reference TRBV27 and TRBJ1-4, the complete variable domain reads EAQVTQNPRYLITVTGKKLTVTCSQNMNHEYMSWYRQDPGLGLRQIYYSMNVEVTDKGDVPEGYKVSRKEKRNFPLILESPSPNQTSLYFCASSTTGTGKEKLFFGSGTQLSVL.

J is TRBJ1-5 and V is TRBV27, with unresolved D. The V and J ends lost 6 bases and 0 bases respectively, with 9 bases between them. CDR3 length: 14 amino acids. The germline V gene encodes CDR1 MNHEY and CDR2 SMNVEV (reference sequence). The CDR3 reads CASSLKFSNQPQHF. The DNA for the CDR3 is TGTGCCAGCAGCCTAAAATTTAGCAATCAGCCCCAGCATTTT.

The V and J genes are TRBV4-2 and TRBJ1-2, with TRBD1 matching over 8 bases. This CDR3 region has 14 residues. The J segment lost 2 bases and the V segment lost 5 bases, leaving 4 bases of the junction unmatched. Germline assignment: CDR1 LGHNA and CDR2 YNFKEQ. The CDR3 coding sequence is TGTGCCAGCAGCGCGGACAGGGCCAACTATGGCTACACCTTC. Translated, it gives CASSADRANYGYTF.

The J gene is TRBJ1-3, the V gene TRBV9; 9 bases line up with TRBD1. J lost 0 bases, V lost 0 bases, and 7 bases had no gene match. Germline CDR1 reads SGDLS; CDR2 reads YYNGEE. There are 18 residues in the CDR3. The CDR3 nucleotides read TGTGCCAGCAGCGTAGAAGGACAGGGGAAGACCTCTGGAAACACCATATATTTT. As protein: CASSVEGQGKTSGNTIYF.

The chain joins TRBV27 to TRBJ1-2; no clear D gene. Germline CDR1 and CDR2: MNHEY and SMNVEV (reference sequence). CDR3 length: 14 amino acids. The germline V and J ends were trimmed by 5 bases and 4 bases, with 14 bases remaining between them. CDR3 loop: CASSLRRLSYGYTF. The CDR3 DNA sequence: TGTGCCAGCAGTCTGAGACGGCTCAGCTATGGCTACACCTTC.

The J gene is TRBJ1-6, the V gene TRBV6-5; D call uncertain. CDR1 MNHEY and CDR2 SVGAGI come from the germline V gene. The CDR3 spans 13 residues. With 4 bases removed from V and 9 bases from J, the gap between germline ends came to 10 bases. The CDR3, as DNA: TGTGCCAGCAGTTGGACGGAGGGTTCACCCCTCCACTTT. Its protein is CASSWTEGSPLHF.

The CDR3: CASSIGGGLAGVNEQFF. Here the CDR3 DNA reads TGTGCCAGTAGTATAGGAGGCGGACTAGCGGGAGTTAATGAGCAGTTCTTC. The rearrangement uses TRBV19 and TRBJ2-1; 13 bases line up with TRBD2. This CDR3 is 17 amino acids long. After removal of 1 base from V and 7 bases from J, the junction contained 7 bases not matched to a gene. Germline CDR1 and CDR2: LNHDA and SQIVND (reference sequence).

This clone was counted a single time. J is TRBJ2-6 and V is TRBV15; D uncertain. Looked up from germline, CDR1 is LNHNV and CDR2 is YYDKDF (reference sequence). This CDR3 comprises 15 residues. V was cut by 3 bases and J by 0 bases, with 6 bases left in between. The CDR3 DNA reads TGTGCCACCAGCAGCAGGAACTCTGGGGCCAACGTCCTGACTTTC. Translated, it gives CATSSRNSGANVLTF.

The chain employs TRBV5-1 and TRBJ2-2; D unresolved. V was clipped by 1 base and J by 0 bases, with 10 bases between them. Germline V lookup: CDR1 SGHRS, CDR2 YFSETQ. This CDR3 spans 16 amino acids. CDR3 nucleotides: TGCGCCAGCAGCTTGTCCGACTCCGCGAACACCGGGGAGCTGTTTTTT. Translation: CASSLSDSANTGELFF.

The J gene is TRBJ2-5, the V gene TRBV19; weak D call: TRBD2 (5 bases). Deletions cut 5 bases from V and 5 bases from J, with 12 bases between. Germline lookup yields CDR1 LNHDA and CDR2 SQIVND (reference sequence). This CDR3 is 13 amino acids long. In DNA form, the CDR3 reads TGTGCCAGTAGTTCCCGTAGCGTCGAGACCCAGTACTTC. Its translation: CASSSRSVETQYF. Drawing the rest from reference TRBV19 and TRBJ2-5, the complete variable domain is DGGITQSPKYLFRKEGQNVTLSCEQNLNHDAMYWYRQDPGQGLRLIYYSQIVNDFQKGDIAEGYSVSREKKESFPLTVTSAQKNPTAFYLCASSSRSVETQYFGPGTRLLVL.

The chain recombines TRBV10-3 with TRBJ1-1; D unclear. Germline CDR1 ENHRY, CDR2 SYGVKD. This CDR3 has 13 residues. The V gene lost 0 bases and the J gene lost 9 bases, with 11 bases spanning the gap. In DNA form, the CDR3 reads TGTGCCATCAGTGAGTCGATTGAGACTAAAGCTTTCTTT. It specifies CAISESIETKAFF.